This T cell receptor (beta chain) is drawn from a study of cytomegalovirus exposure and HLA in healthy donors. The PCR made use of 60 Vbeta and 13 Jbeta primers. The table came from immunoSEQ multiplex PCR; TCRdb's copy has only in-frame clones and leaves some out. The sample records some 180,000 clones, around 75% being singletons. CDR1 and CDR2 from the germline V gene are MNHEY and SVGAGI. This CDR3 has 16 residues. Trimming removed 2 bases from V and 5 bases from J, with 18 bases in between. Overall study findings and caveats: TCR beta chains associated with HLA were, in a later analysis, more clonally expanded than equally common others.

The sample holds one count of this clone. Its antigen is undetermined. The TCR comes from a male donor in good health and CMV-seronegative. This rearrangement joins TRBV6-5 to TRBJ1-2, with a tentative D call TRBD1 (5 bases). The source material was PBMCs. The CDR3 region is CASSYGVSGTEYGYTF. CDR3 nucleotides: TGTGCCAGCAGTTACGGGGTCAGCGGGACGGAATATGGCTACACCTTC.